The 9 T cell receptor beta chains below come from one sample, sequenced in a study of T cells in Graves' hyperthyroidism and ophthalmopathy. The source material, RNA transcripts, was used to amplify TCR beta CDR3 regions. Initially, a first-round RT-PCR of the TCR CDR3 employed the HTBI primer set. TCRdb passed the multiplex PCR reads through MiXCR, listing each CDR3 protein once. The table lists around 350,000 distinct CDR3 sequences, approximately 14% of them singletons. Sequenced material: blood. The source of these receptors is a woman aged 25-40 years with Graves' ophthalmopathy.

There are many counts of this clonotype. CDR3 nucleotide sequence: TGCGCCAGCAGCCAAGCCGCCCAGGGTCGTGTGACTGAAGCTTTCTTT. This translates into CASSQAAQGRVTEAFF. The chain combines TRBV4-1 with TRBJ1-1, with D possibly being TRBD1 (5 bases). V dropped 1 base and J dropped 5 bases, with 17 bases sitting between them. CDR1 is MGHRA and CDR2 is YSYEKL in the germline V gene. The CDR3 contains 16 residues.

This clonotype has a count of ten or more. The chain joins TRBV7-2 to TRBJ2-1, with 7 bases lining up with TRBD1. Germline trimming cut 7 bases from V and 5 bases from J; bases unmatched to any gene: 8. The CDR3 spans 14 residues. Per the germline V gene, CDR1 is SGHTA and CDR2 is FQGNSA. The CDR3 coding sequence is TGTGCCAGCAACCGGGACAGACACCACAATGAGCAGTTCTTC. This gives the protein CASNRDRHHNEQFF.

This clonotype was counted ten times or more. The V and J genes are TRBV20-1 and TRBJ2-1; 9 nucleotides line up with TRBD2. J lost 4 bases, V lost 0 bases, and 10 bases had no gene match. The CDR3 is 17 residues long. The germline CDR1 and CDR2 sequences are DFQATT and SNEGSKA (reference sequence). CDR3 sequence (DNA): TGCAGTGCTAGAGATTTACGGCGGGGGGGCCAATACAATGAGCAGTTCTTC. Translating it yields CSARDLRRGGQYNEQFF.

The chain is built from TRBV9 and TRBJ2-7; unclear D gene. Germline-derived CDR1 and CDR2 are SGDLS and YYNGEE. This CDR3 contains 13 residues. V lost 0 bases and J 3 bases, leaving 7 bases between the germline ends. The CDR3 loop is CASSVGPNYEQYF. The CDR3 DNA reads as TGTGCCAGCAGCGTAGGGCCTAACTACGAGCAGTACTTC.

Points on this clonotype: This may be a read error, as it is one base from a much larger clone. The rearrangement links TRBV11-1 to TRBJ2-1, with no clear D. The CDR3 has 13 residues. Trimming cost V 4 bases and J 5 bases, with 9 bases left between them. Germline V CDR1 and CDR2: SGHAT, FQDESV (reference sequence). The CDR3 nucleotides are TGTGCCAGCAGCTCCTGGGCCGACAATGAGCAGTTCTTC. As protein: CASSSWADNEQFF.

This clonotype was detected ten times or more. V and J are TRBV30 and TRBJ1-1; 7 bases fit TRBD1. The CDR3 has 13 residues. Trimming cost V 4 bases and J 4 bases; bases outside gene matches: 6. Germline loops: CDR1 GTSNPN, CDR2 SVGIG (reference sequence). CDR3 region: CAWKDRVSTEAFF. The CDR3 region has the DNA TGTGCCTGGAAAGACAGGGTGAGCACTGAAGCTTTCTTT.

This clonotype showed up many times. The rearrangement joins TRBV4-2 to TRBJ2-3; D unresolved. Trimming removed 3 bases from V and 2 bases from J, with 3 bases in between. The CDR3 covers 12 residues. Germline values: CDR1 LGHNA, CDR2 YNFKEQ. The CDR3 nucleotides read TGTGCCAGCAGCCAGTACACAGATACGCAGTATTTT. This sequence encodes CASSQYTDTQYF.

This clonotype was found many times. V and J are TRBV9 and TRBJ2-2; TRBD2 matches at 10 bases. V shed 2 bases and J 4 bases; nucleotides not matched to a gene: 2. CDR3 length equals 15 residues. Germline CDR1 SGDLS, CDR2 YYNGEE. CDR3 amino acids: CASSVLAGATGELFF. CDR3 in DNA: TGTGCCAGCAGCGTTCTAGCGGGGGCCACCGGGGAGCTGTTTTTT. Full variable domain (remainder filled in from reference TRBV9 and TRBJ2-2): DSGVTQTPKHLITATGQRVTLRCSPRSGDLSVYWYQQSLDQGLQFLIQYYNGEERAKGNILERFSAQQFPDLHSELNLSSLELGDSALYFCASSVLAGATGELFFGEGSRLTVL.

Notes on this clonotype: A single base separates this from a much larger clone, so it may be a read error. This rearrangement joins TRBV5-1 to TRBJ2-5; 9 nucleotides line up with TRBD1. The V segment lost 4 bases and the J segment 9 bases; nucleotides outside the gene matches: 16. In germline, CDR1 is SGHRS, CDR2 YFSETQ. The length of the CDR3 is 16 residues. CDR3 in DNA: TGCGCCAGCAGCAAAGTGCCGGGACAGGGAACGGAGGCCCAGTACTTC. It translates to CASSKVPGQGTEAQYF.